In its sample, the clone carrying this TCR beta chain was seen many times. Preparation of the TCRbeta library involved a method that used unique molecular identifiers. TCRdb redid the calling of the PCR reads with MiXCR, one entry per CDR3 protein. The sample contains 230,000 or so distinct CDR3 sequences, around 9.7% of which appear only once. The data belong to a study of T-cell reconstitution after alpha-beta-depleted transplantation in children. This CDR3 comprises 13 residues. Germline V gene sequence: CDR1 LGHNA, CDR2 YSLEER. Trimming took 4 bases from V and 7 from J, leaving 11 bases between them.

Sequences were derived from PBMCs from the stem cell graft donor, sampled from the stem cell graft. J is TRBJ2-1 and V is TRBV4-3; D remains ambiguous. This sequence originates from a human donor who donated a stem cell graft to a child with SCID. The CDR3 protein is CASSLYGGNEQFF. The CDR3 DNA reads TGCGCCAGCAGCCTGTATGGTGGGAATGAGCAGTTCTTC.